Listed here are 31 T cell receptor beta chains from one sample, sequenced in a study of T cells after yellow fever vaccination. TCRdb re-called the 5' RACE reads through MiXCR, storing one row per CDR3 protein. The profile shows 200,000 to 300,000 distinct CDR3 sequences, more than 6.5% of them singletons. Source: CD4+ T cells sorted from PBMCs, taken on the day of the yellow fever booster vaccination. The receptors shown here come from a man in his thirties or forties who received the YFV17D yellow fever vaccine.

This clonotype was picked up many times. This chain connects TRBV7-2 to TRBJ2-7; 8 nucleotides align to TRBD1. The J segment lost 4 bases and the V segment lost 5 bases, leaving 10 bases of the junction unmatched. CDR1 SGHTA and CDR2 FQGNSA come from the germline V gene. The CDR3 is made up of 15 amino acids. CDR3 DNA: TGTGCCAGCAGCGAAGGACAGGGTACAGTTTACGAGCAGTACTTC. This codes for CASSEGQGTVYEQYF.

This chain connects TRBV9 to TRBJ2-5; 8 bases map to TRBD1. The CDR3 loop spans 14 amino acids. Germline loops: CDR1 SGDLS, CDR2 YYNGEE. The V segment lost 0 bases and the J segment 6 bases; nucleotides outside the gene matches: 4. CDR3 coding DNA: TGTGCCAGCAGCGTAGAATCAGGGGGCAAGACCCAGTACTTC. It yields the protein CASSVESGGKTQYF.

The table lists this clonotype with many counts. The genes are TRBV9 and TRBJ2-5; D not certain. CDR1 and CDR2 (germline): SGDLS, YYNGEE. The germline V and J ends were trimmed by 0 bases and 1 base, with 7 bases remaining between them. This CDR3 has 14 residues. Written as DNA, the CDR3 is TGTGCCAGCAGCGTAGGCAGCCTCCAAGAGACCCAGTACTTC. Translation: CASSVGSLQETQYF.

The chain combines TRBV11-2 with TRBJ2-3; TRBD2 matches 12 bases. The ends lost 0 bases at V and 4 bases at J; junction bases unmatched: 2. Germline V CDR1 and CDR2: SGHAT, FQNNGV. The CDR3 is 16 amino acids. The CDR3 DNA sequence: TGTGCCAGCAGCTTAGATGGACTAGCGGGATCAGATACGCAGTATTTT. As protein: CASSLDGLAGSDTQYF.

The CDR3 DNA reads as TGTGCCAGCAGCCGTAGGGCGACCGGGACAGTTAATTCACCCCTCCACTTT. Translation gives CASSRRATGTVNSPLHF. The gene calls are TRBV7-2 and TRBJ1-6; TRBD1 agrees at 7 bases. Per germline, CDR1 SGHTA and CDR2 FQGNSA. Unmatched junction bases numbered 13, after V lost 5 bases and J lost 6 bases. This CDR3 contains 17 residues.

This clonotype was seen a few times. The V call is TRBV3-1, the J call TRBJ2-5; no firm D call. The germline V and J ends were trimmed by 1 base and 3 bases, with 12 bases remaining between them. The V gene's germline CDR1 is LGHDT and CDR2 YNNKEL (reference sequence). The CDR3 is made up of 15 amino acids. The CDR3 coding sequence is TGTGCCAGCAGCCAAGCGGGTAGGAGTGAAGAGACCCAGTACTTC. Its translation: CASSQAGRSEETQYF.

This clonotype has only a few counts. This rearrangement joins TRBV7-2 to TRBJ2-3, with D possibly matching TRBD2 (5 bases). V lost 4 bases and J lost 1, with 15 bases in between. This CDR3 has 16 amino acids. Germline CDR1 is SGHTA and CDR2 is FQGNSA. In nucleotides, the CDR3 is TGTGCCAGCAGCTCGGACTGGCAATCGGGCACAGATACGCAGTATTTT. Residues: CASSSDWQSGTDTQYF.

The gene calls are TRBV9 and TRBJ2-5; D uncertain. The CDR3 extends over 13 amino acids. The V gene lost 4 bases and the J gene lost 6 bases, with 13 bases spanning the gap. Germline-derived CDR1 and CDR2 are SGDLS and YYNGEE. CDR3 bases: TGTGCCAGCAGCACCGGAGAGAGGCAGACCCAGTACTTC. It encodes CASSTGERQTQYF. Based on the CDR3 plus reference TRBV9 and TRBJ2-5, the full variable domain is DSGVTQTPKHLITATGQRVTLRCSPRSGDLSVYWYQQSLDQGLQFLIQYYNGEERAKGNILERFSAQQFPDLHSELNLSSLELGDSALYFCASSTGERQTQYFGPGTRLLVL.

CDR3 amino acids: CSARGVRGETSGKTDTQYF. In nucleotides, the CDR3 is TGCAGTGCTAGAGGTGTGAGGGGGGAAACTAGCGGGAAAACAGATACGCAGTATTTT. The gene calls are TRBV20-1 and TRBJ2-3; 10 bases agree with TRBD2. V lost 1 base to trimming and J lost 3 bases; unmatched junction nucleotides: 16. Germline V gives CDR1 DFQATT, CDR2 SNEGSKA (reference sequence). This CDR3 contains 19 residues.

This clonotype showed up many times. This chain joins TRBV18 and TRBJ1-5; D is ambiguous. The germline V and J ends were trimmed by 3 bases and 4 bases, with 10 bases remaining between them. Germline V CDR1 and CDR2: KGHSH, LQKENI. The length of the CDR3 is 14 residues. The CDR3 loop is CASSPAGGNQPQHF. DNA for the CDR3: TGTGCCAGCTCACCTGCGGGAGGGAATCAGCCCCAGCATTTT. Full variable domain (outside the CDR3, taken from reference TRBV18 and TRBJ1-5): NAGVMQNPRHLVRRRGQEARLRCSPMKGHSHVYWYRQLPEEGLKFMVYLQKENIIDESGMPKERFSAEFPKEGPSILRIQQVVRGDSAAYFCASSPAGGNQPQHFGDGTRLSIL.

This clonotype appeared many times. The V call is TRBV24-1, the J call TRBJ2-7; D unclear. The V gene lost 9 bases and the J gene lost 5 bases, with 16 bases spanning the gap. The CDR3 sequence is 13 residues long. Germline lookup yields CDR1 KGHDR and CDR2 SFDVKD. CDR3 sequence: CATCDRLGNEQYF. The CDR3 DNA reads as TGTGCCACCTGCGACCGACTCGGTAACGAGCAGTACTTC.

The chain employs TRBV6-5 and TRBJ1-6; the D is unclear. The CDR3 length is 15 residues. The germline gives CDR1 MNHEY, CDR2 SVGAGI. The V gene lost 4 bases and the J gene lost 4 bases, with 11 bases spanning the gap. The CDR3 protein is CASSSPGVYNSPLHF. CDR3 DNA: TGTGCCAGCAGTTCGCCCGGGGTTTATAATTCACCCCTCCACTTT.

The chain joins TRBV23-1 to TRBJ1-1; D is unresolved. TRBV23-1 is classed as an ORF, of uncertain function. Trimming removed 4 bases at V and 5 bases at J, with 20 bases between. The CDR3 sequence is 16 residues long. The DNA for the CDR3 is TGCGCCAGCAGTCGCCTGCCCGGGGAGTGGGGAACTGAAGCTTTCTTT. It encodes CASSRLPGEWGTEAFF.

J is TRBJ2-1 and V is TRBV15; 10 positions agree with TRBD2. V gave up 4 bases and J gave up 2 bases; unmatched junction bases: 2. This CDR3 is built from 15 residues. CDR1 LNHNV and CDR2 YYDKDF come from the germline V gene (reference sequence). CDR3 nucleotides: TGTGCCACCAGCAAGACTAGCGGGCCCTACAATGAGCAGTTCTTC. This sequence encodes CATSKTSGPYNEQFF.

This rearrangement joins TRBV20-1 to TRBJ2-3; 12 positions match TRBD2. Germline V gives CDR1 DFQATT, CDR2 SNEGSKA (reference sequence). This CDR3 spans 16 amino acids. J gave up 0 bases and V 6 bases, and 7 bases lay outside the gene matches. The CDR3 region has the DNA TGCAGTGCGATCCCTAGCGGGAGGGAAAGCACAGATACGCAGTATTTT. Amino acid sequence: CSAIPSGRESTDTQYF.

In its sample, this clonotype was seen a few times. The rearrangement uses TRBV6-1 and TRBJ2-2; 7 positions agree with TRBD1. Trimming took 9 bases from V and 5 from J; bases not matched to a gene: 18. The V gene's germline CDR1 is MNHNS and CDR2 SASEGT. The CDR3 spans 17 residues. The CDR3 here is CASCCRDRPLKTGELFF. The CDR3 coding sequence is TGTGCCAGTTGCTGTAGGGACAGACCGTTGAAGACCGGGGAGCTGTTTTTT.

This clonotype occurred a few times. This sequence joins TRBV11-2 and TRBJ1-3; unclear D gene. Germline V lookup: CDR1 SGHAT, CDR2 FQNNGV. This CDR3 contains 14 residues. V was pared by 3 bases and J by 4 bases, with 10 bases between. The CDR3 DNA sequence: TGTGCCAGCAGCTTGCAGAAGGGAGGAAACACCATATATTTT. It specifies CASSLQKGGNTIYF.

A few counts support this clonotype. CDR3 residues: CASSQQEGVAYEQYF. CDR3 sequence (DNA): TGTGCCAGCAGCCAACAAGAAGGGGTCGCCTACGAGCAGTACTTC. This chain uses TRBV7-6 with TRBJ2-7; D might be TRBD1 (5 bases). This CDR3 is 15 amino acids long. In germline, CDR1 is SGHVS, CDR2 FNYEAQ. The V end was cut by 5 bases, the J end by 2 bases, with 16 bases between. The full variable domain, in which reference TRBV7-6 and TRBJ2-7 provide the parts outside the CDR3, is GAGVSQSPRYKVTKRGQDVALRCDPISGHVSLYWYRQALGQGPEFLTYFNYEAQQDKSGLPNDRFSAERPEGSISTLTIQRTEQRDSAMYRCASSQQEGVAYEQYFGPGTRLTVT.

This clonotype was detected many times. The rearrangement uses TRBV7-2 and TRBJ2-1, with TRBD2 matching over 9 bases. V trimming: 1 base; J trimming: 4 bases; junction bases outside the gene matches: 5. This CDR3 is built from 16 residues. The germline V gene has CDR1 SGHTA and CDR2 FQGNSA. The chain's CDR3 is CASSLEVTSGYNEQFF. CDR3 DNA: TGTGCCAGCAGCTTAGAAGTCACTAGCGGGTACAATGAGCAGTTCTTC.

At least ten counts were recorded for this clonotype. The chain has TRBV7-3 and TRBJ2-2, with D unresolved. Germline V gene sequence: CDR1 SGHTA, CDR2 FQGTGA. Trimming stripped 3 bases from V and 7 bases from J, with 12 bases between. CDR3 size: 14 residues. The CDR3 DNA follows: TGTGCCAGCAGCTTGAATACCCTCAACGGGGAGCTGTTTTTT. Translation: CASSLNTLNGELFF.

In this sample, this clonotype turned up many times. The chain carries TRBV2 and TRBJ2-5; 8 positions agree with TRBD1. Germline-derived CDR1 and CDR2 are SNHLY and FYNNEI. The CDR3 extends over 13 amino acids. V lost 7 bases and J lost 5; bases outside the gene matches: 6. CDR3 amino acids: CASTRTGRETQYF. The CDR3 DNA sequence: TGTGCCAGCACCCGGACAGGGCGGGAGACCCAGTACTTC.

This sequence joins TRBV12-3 or TRBV12-4 and TRBJ2-7; 11 bases are a match to TRBD2. The CDR3 runs 19 residues. The J segment lost 3 bases and the V segment lost 1 base, leaving 14 bases of the junction unmatched. CDR3 coding DNA: TGTGCCAGCAGTTTAGGTGGTAGCGGGAGGGGAAGGCCCTACTACGAGCAGTACTTC. Translating it yields CASSLGGSGRGRPYYEQYF.

The sample holds a few counts of this clonotype. This rearrangement joins TRBV3-1 to TRBJ2-5; D unresolved. V lost 1 base, J lost 13 bases, and 10 bases lay in between. Looked up from germline, CDR1 is LGHDT and CDR2 is YNNKEL (reference sequence). This CDR3 contains 11 residues. Written as DNA, the CDR3 is TGTGCCAGCAGCCAAGTTGGCACACGGTACTTC. Its protein product is CASSQVGTRYF.

This clonotype was recorded a few times. This chain uses TRBV20-1 with TRBJ2-1; 12 bases map to TRBD2. Per the germline V gene, CDR1 is DFQATT and CDR2 is SNEGSKA (reference sequence). With 6 bases clipped from V and 9 bases from J, the junction kept 15 bases outside the gene matches. The CDR3 consists of 16 residues. The DNA of the CDR3 is TGCAGTGCAACCAGGCTAGCGGGAGGGCCGGTACCTGAGCAGTTCTTC. Encoded protein: CSATRLAGGPVPEQFF.

The V and J genes are TRBV29-1 and TRBJ2-5, with D perhaps matching TRBD2 (7 bases). CDR3 length: 16 amino acids. The germline gives CDR1 SQVTM, CDR2 ANQGSEA. With 4 bases removed from V and 5 bases from J, the gap between germline ends came to 23 bases. The CDR3 sequence: CSVGGGRASVVETQYF. CDR3 in DNA: TGCAGCGTTGGGGGGGGGCGGGCAAGCGTAGTGGAGACCCAGTACTTC. The full variable domain, with the rest looked up from reference TRBV29-1 and TRBJ2-5, is SAVISQKPSRDICQRGTSLTIQCQVDSQVTMMFWYRQQPGQSLTLIATANQGSEATYESGFVIDKFPISRPNLTFSTLTVSNMSPEDSSIYLCSVGGGRASVVETQYFGPGTRLLVL.

The rearrangement joins TRBV5-1 to TRBJ1-3; 8 bases fit TRBD1. The junction had 8 bases not matched to a gene; V was cut back by 4 bases and J by 8 bases. The CDR3 is 14 residues long. Germline V gene sequence: CDR1 SGHRS, CDR2 YFSETQ. CDR3 in amino acids: CASSPGGSGDTIYF. The CDR3 region has the DNA TGCGCCAGCAGCCCAGGGGGCTCGGGTGACACCATATATTTT.

This clonotype was counted at least ten times. V is TRBV5-1 and J is TRBJ1-1; perhaps TRBD1 as D (6 bases). The V and J ends lost 0 bases and 5 bases respectively, with 11 bases between them. CDR3 size: 14 residues. CDR1 is SGHRS and CDR2 is YFSETQ in the germline V gene. CDR3: CASSLARQGTEAFF. The CDR3 bases are TGCGCCAGCAGCTTGGCTCGTCAGGGGACTGAAGCTTTCTTT.

As regards this clonotype: This may be a read error, as it is one base from a much larger clone. The J gene is TRBJ2-5, the V gene TRBV20-1; TRBD2 is a possible D gene (5 bases). The CDR3 contains 14 residues. Germline-derived CDR1 and CDR2 are DFQATT and SNEGSKA (reference sequence). With 6 bases removed from V and 4 bases from J, the gap between germline ends came to 18 bases. The CDR3 DNA is TGCAGTGCCCGAATAAACGGGATTCGAGAGACCCAGTACTTC. Protein: CSARINGIRETQYF.

At least ten counts were recorded for this clonotype. The J gene is TRBJ2-7, the V gene TRBV5-1; maybe TRBD1 (6 bases). The germline V gene encodes CDR1 SGHRS and CDR2 YFSETQ. The CDR3 runs 12 residues. V gave up 4 bases and J gave up 4 bases, with 9 bases separating them. The CDR3 sequence: CASSRQAYEQYF. CDR3 nucleotides: TGCGCCAGCAGCAGACAGGCTTACGAGCAGTACTTC.

This sequence joins TRBV30 and TRBJ2-2; TRBD1 aligns across 9 bases. Per the germline V gene, CDR1 is GTSNPN and CDR2 is SVGIG (reference sequence). The V gene end was trimmed by 5 bases and the J gene end by 4 bases; junction bases not matched to a gene: 8. The CDR3 has 15 amino acids. For the CDR3, the DNA is TGTGCCTGGGGACAGGGGATAAGGGTCACCGGGGAGCTGTTTTTT. This encodes CAWGQGIRVTGELFF. Together with reference TRBV30 and TRBJ2-2, the CDR3 gives the full variable domain: SQTIHQWPATLVQPVGSPLSLECTVEGTSNPNLYWYRQAAGRGLQLLFYSVGIGQISSEVPQNLSASRPQDRQFILSSKKLLLSDSGFYLCAWGQGIRVTGELFFGEGSRLTVL.

The table lists this clonotype with many counts. The chain has TRBV9 and TRBJ2-3, with D maybe TRBD1 (5 bases). The length of the CDR3 is 13 residues. CDR1 is SGDLS and CDR2 is YYNGEE in the germline V gene. V was shortened by 0 bases and J by 7 bases, with 9 bases between the two germline ends. For the CDR3, the DNA is TGTGCCAGCAGCGTAGGGGGCGCATATACGCAGTATTTT. This translates into CASSVGGAYTQYF.